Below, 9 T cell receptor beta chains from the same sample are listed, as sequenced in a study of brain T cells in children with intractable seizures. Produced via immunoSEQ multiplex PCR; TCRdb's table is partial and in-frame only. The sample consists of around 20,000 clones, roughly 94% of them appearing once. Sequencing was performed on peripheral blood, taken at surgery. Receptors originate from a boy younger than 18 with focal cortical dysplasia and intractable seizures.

CDR3 DNA sequence: TGCGCCAGCAGCCCGGGGGGAGGATCCTACGAGCAGTACGTC. This sequence encodes CASSPGGGSYEQYV. The gene calls are TRBV5-1 and TRBJ2-7; 7 bases align to TRBD2. V trimming: 4 bases; J trimming: 1 base; junction bases outside the gene matches: 5. The length of the CDR3 is 14 residues. Germline V lookup: CDR1 SGHRS, CDR2 YFSETQ.

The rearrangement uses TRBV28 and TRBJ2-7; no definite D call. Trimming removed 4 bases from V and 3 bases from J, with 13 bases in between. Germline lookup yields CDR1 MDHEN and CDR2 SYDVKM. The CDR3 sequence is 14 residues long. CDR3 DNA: TGTGCCAGCAGTTCCCACCGGGCCTTCTACGAGCAGTACTTC. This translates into CASSSHRAFYEQYF.

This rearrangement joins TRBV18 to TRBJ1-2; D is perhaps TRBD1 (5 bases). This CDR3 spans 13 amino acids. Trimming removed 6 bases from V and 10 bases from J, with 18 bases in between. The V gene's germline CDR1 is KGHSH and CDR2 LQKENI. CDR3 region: CASSQSREGFYTF. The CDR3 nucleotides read TGTGCCAGCTCCCAGAGCAGGGAAGGGTTCTACACCTTC.

This chain's CDR3 is CASSPGQGYTF. In DNA, the CDR3 is TGTGCCAGCTCCCCGGGACAGGGCTACACCTTC. V gene TRBV13 combines with J gene TRBJ1-2, with 7 positions matching TRBD1. This CDR3 contains 11 residues. J was trimmed by 8 bases and V by 8 bases; bases with no gene match: 5. Per germline, CDR1 PRHDT and CDR2 FYEKMQ (reference sequence).

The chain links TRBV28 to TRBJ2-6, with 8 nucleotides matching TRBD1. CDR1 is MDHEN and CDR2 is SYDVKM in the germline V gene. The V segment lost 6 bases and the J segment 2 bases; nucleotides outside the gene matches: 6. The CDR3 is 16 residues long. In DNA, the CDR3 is TGTGCCAGCAGGTCCCAGGGGGCCCCTGGGGCCAACGTCCTGACTTTC. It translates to CASRSQGAPGANVLTF.

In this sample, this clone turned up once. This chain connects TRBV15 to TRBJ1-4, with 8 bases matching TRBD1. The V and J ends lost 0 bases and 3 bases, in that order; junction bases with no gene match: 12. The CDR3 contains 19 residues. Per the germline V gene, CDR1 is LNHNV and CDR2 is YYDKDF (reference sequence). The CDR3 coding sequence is TGTGCCACCAGCAGAGATCACCGACAGGGGAAGGGAGCTAATGAAAAACTGTTTTTT. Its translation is CATSRDHRQGKGANEKLFF.

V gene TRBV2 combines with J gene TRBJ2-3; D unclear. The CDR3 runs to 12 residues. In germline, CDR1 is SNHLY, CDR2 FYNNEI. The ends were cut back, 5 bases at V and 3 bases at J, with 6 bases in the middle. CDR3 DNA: TGTGCCAGCAGTCAAGGGACAGATACGCAGTATTTT. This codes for CASSQGTDTQYF.

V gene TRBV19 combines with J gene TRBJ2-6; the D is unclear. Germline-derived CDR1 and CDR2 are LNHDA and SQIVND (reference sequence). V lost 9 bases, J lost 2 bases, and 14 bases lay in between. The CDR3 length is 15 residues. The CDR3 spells CASLPGPPGANVLTF. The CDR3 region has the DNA TGTGCCAGCCTCCCCGGGCCCCCTGGGGCCAACGTCCTGACTTTC. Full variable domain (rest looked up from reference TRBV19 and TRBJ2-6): DGGITQSPKYLFRKEGQNVTLSCEQNLNHDAMYWYRQDPGQGLRLIYYSQIVNDFQKGDIAEGYSVSREKKESFPLTVTSAQKNPTAFYLCASLPGPPGANVLTFGAGSRLTVL.

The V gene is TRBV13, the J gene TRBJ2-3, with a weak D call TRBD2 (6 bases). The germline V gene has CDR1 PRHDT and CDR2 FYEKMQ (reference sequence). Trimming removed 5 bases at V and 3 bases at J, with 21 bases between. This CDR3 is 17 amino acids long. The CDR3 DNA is TGTGCCAGCAGCCTGCGGGAAGGGCTCCGGGGGACAGATACGCAGTATTTT. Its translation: CASSLREGLRGTDTQYF.